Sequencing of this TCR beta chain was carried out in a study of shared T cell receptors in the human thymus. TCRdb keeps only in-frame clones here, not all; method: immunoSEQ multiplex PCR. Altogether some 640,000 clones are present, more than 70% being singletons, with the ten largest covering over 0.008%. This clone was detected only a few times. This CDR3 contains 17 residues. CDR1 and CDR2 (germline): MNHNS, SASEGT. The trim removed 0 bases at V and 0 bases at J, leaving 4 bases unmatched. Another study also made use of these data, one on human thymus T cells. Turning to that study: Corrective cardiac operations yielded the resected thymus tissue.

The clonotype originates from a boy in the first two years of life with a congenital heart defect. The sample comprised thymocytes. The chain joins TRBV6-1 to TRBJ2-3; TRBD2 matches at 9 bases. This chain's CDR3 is CASSEATAGGSTDTQYF. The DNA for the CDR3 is TGTGCCAGCAGTGAAGCTACAGCGGGGGGCAGCACAGATACGCAGTATTTT.